This T cell receptor beta chain comes out of a study of T cells after yellow fever vaccination. Whole-study context: When fractions had low cell numbers, they were prepared with SMART-Seq v4 Ultra Low Input. Study-wide results and limits: Re-detected after boosting: most primary clones, more than 95% of CD4 and roughly 88% of CD8. Abundant bulk-derived clonotypes could contaminate FACS-sorted repertoires.

Per germline, CDR1 MNHEY and CDR2 SVGAGI. V was pared by 2 bases and J by 11 bases, with 15 bases between. The CDR3 is made up of 13 amino acids. 5'RACE template switching produced TCR cDNA carrying a universal primer site and UMIs. One entry per CDR3 protein results from TCRdb running MiXCR on the 5' RACE reads. The table shows around 50,000 distinct CDR3 sequences, with roughly 7.4% occurring only once. A remark on this clonotype: Its antigen remains unknown.

The rearrangement uses TRBV6-5 and TRBJ1-1, with D possibly matching TRBD1 (6 bases). The sample consisted of CD8+ T cells sorted from PBMCs, taken more than 14 days after the first yellow fever vaccination. The receptor was derived from a man between 18 and 35 years old who received the YFV17D yellow fever vaccine. CDR3 coding DNA: TGTGCCAGCAGTTACGAGTCAGGGGTCGGGGCTTTCTTT. Its protein product is CASSYESGVGAFF.